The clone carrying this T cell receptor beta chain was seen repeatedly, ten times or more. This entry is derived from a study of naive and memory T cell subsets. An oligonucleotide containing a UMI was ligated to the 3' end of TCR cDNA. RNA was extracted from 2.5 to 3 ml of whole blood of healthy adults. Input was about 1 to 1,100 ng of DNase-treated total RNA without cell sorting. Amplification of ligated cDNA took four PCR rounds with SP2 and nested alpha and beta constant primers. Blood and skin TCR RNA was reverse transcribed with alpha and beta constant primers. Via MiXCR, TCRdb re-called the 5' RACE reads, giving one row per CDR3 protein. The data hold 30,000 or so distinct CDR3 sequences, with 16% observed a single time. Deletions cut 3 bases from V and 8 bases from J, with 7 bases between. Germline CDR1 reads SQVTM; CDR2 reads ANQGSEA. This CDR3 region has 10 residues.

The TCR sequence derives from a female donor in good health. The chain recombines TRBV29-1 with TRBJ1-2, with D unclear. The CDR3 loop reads CSVDVEGYTF. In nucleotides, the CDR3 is TGCAGCGTTGATGTGGAGGGCTACACCTTC.